The 26 T cell receptor beta chains given below trace back to one sample, sequenced in a study of T cells expressing NK-cell markers. TCRdb reanalyzed the 5' RACE reads and collapses them to one entry per CDR3 protein, without DNA. The ten top clones account for about 3.6%, within a sample of 550,000 or so distinct CDR3 sequences. Material for sequencing was blood T cells: a sorted CD56 or NKG2C T cell subset, CD4+ or CD8+ T cells, or bulk PBMC T cells (not recorded which). Receptors were obtained from a man aged 18 to 35 in good health.

This rearrangement joins TRBV6-1 to TRBJ2-2. The germline V gene encodes CDR1 MNHNS and CDR2 SASEGT. This CDR3 spans 13 amino acids. The chain's CDR3 is CASSVKNTGELFF.

The chain uses TRBV29-1 and TRBJ1-1. Germline V CDR1 and CDR2: SQVTM, ANQGSEA. The CDR3 extends over 13 amino acids. CDR3: CSVEPGYNTEAFF.

V gene TRBV29-1 combines with J gene TRBJ1-2; absent DNA, TCRdb's TRBD1 call cannot be checked. This CDR3 contains 18 residues. CDR1 and CDR2 (germline): SQVTM, ANQGSEA. This CDR3 reads CSVEDMGQGSAGTYGYTF.

The CDR3 reads CASSDRGAVGWEKLFF. The gene calls are TRBV25-1 and TRBJ1-4. Germline V lookup: CDR1 MGHDK, CDR2 SYGVNS. The CDR3 contains 16 residues.

V usage is TRBV11-1 and J usage is TRBJ2-1; without DNA, the TCRdb call of TRBD2 cannot be checked. The CDR3 sequence is 13 residues long. CDR1 SGHAT and CDR2 FQDESV come from the germline V gene (reference sequence). The CDR3 loop is CASSLGTSGLQFF.

Here the CDR3 reads CATSRPTKSTQYF. The chain has TRBV15 and TRBJ2-3. Germline assignment: CDR1 LNHNV and CDR2 YYDKDF (reference sequence). The CDR3 is 13 amino acids.

The rearrangement joins TRBV28 to TRBJ2-1; TCRdb calls TRBD1, which cannot be checked without DNA. Germline CDR1 reads MDHEN; CDR2 reads SYDVKM. The CDR3 runs to 13 residues. CDR3 region: CASSRDPGDEQFF.

The chain employs TRBV5-1 and TRBJ2-7; the TCRdb call, TRBD2, lacks DNA for checking. This CDR3 has 17 residues. CDR1 and CDR2 from the germline V gene are SGHRS and YFSETQ. The CDR3 spells CASSRRTLATRSYEQYF.

The chain employs TRBV7-2 and TRBJ2-3; TCRdb picks TRBD2, but there is no DNA to check that call. The CDR3 length is 14 residues. From germline, CDR1 is SGHTA and CDR2 FQGNSA. This chain's CDR3 is CASSFRGFTDTQYF.

The chain has TRBV7-2 and TRBJ2-7; TCRdb gives TRBD1 as the D gene, but with no DNA this cannot be confirmed. CDR1 is SGHTA and CDR2 is FQGNSA in the germline V gene. The CDR3 is 14 amino acids. The CDR3 loop reads CASRRLGPSYEQYF.

The chain has TRBV9 and TRBJ2-7; no DNA is available, so the TRBD2 call from TCRdb remains unchecked. This CDR3 has 14 amino acids. Germline loops: CDR1 SGDLS, CDR2 YYNGEE. The CDR3 here is CASSAGGNPYEQYF.

The chain couples TRBV27 to TRBJ1-5. The CDR3 runs 13 residues. Per germline, CDR1 MNHEY and CDR2 SMNVEV (reference sequence). CDR3 sequence reads: CASSFQVEQPQHF.

The chain joins TRBV5-1 to TRBJ2-5; the D gene TCRdb calls, TRBD1, cannot be checked with no DNA. This CDR3 has 14 residues. Germline CDR1 reads SGHRS; CDR2 reads YFSETQ. CDR3 protein: CASTPGSPRETQYF.

The chain couples TRBV4-3 to TRBJ2-3. The CDR3 sequence is 16 residues long. Looked up from germline, CDR1 is LGHNA and CDR2 is YSLEER. CDR3 sequence reads: CASSQDSAGGTDTQYF.

The V gene is TRBV29-1, the J gene TRBJ2-5; lacking DNA, the TRBD2 call made by TCRdb goes unchecked. The CDR3 totals 15 residues. Germline V gene lookup returns CDR1 SQVTM and CDR2 ANQGSEA. This CDR3 is CSVSFSGRREETQYF. The complete variable domain, with remaining parts taken from reference TRBV29-1 and TRBJ2-5, reads SAVISQKPSRDICQRGTSLTIQCQVDSQVTMMFWYRQQPGQSLTLIATANQGSEATYESGFVIDKFPISRPNLTFSTLTVSNMSPEDSSIYLCSVSFSGRREETQYFGPGTRLLVL.

V gene TRBV12-3 or TRBV12-4 combines with J gene TRBJ1-5. The CDR3 extends over 14 amino acids. The CDR3 loop reads CASSFGRRNQPQHF.

CDR3 protein: CASSVGGAGRETQYF. The chain recombines TRBV9 with TRBJ2-5; TCRdb reports TRBD1, a call that lacks DNA to check it against. Germline assignment: CDR1 SGDLS and CDR2 YYNGEE. The CDR3 has 15 residues.

This chain connects TRBV20-1 to TRBJ2-7; without DNA, the TCRdb call of TRBD1 cannot be checked. The CDR3 runs to 15 residues. Germline-derived CDR1 and CDR2 are DFQATT and SNEGSKA (reference sequence). CDR3 residues: CSATNLAGQDYEQYF.

The V and J genes are TRBV20-1 and TRBJ1-4; TCRdb gives TRBD1 as the D gene, but with no DNA this cannot be confirmed. This CDR3 comprises 14 residues. CDR1 is DFQATT, CDR2 SNEGSKA, per germline (reference sequence). The CDR3 sequence: CSAQRGGSREKLFF.

This chain joins TRBV5-1 and TRBJ1-1. The germline V gene has CDR1 SGHRS and CDR2 YFSETQ. The CDR3 extends over 13 amino acids. Here the CDR3 reads CASRDRDLTEAFF.

The CDR3 here is CASSGRGRKPGELFF. The chain carries TRBV4-2 and TRBJ2-2; TCRdb returns TRBD2, unconfirmable since there is no DNA. Germline V CDR1 and CDR2: LGHNA, YNFKEQ. The CDR3 has 15 amino acids.

This rearrangement joins TRBV5-5 to TRBJ2-1; lacking DNA, the TRBD1 call made by TCRdb goes unchecked. Germline lookup yields CDR1 SGHKS and CDR2 YYEKEE (reference sequence). This CDR3 contains 14 residues. This CDR3 reads CASSAGRGVNEQFF.

CDR3 loop: CASSPGQGAVGNQPQHF. The gene calls are TRBV12-3 or TRBV12-4 and TRBJ1-5; TCRdb indicates TRBD1, and absent DNA this call remains unverified. The CDR3 sequence is 17 residues long.

This sequence joins TRBV18 and TRBJ1-1. Germline V gene lookup returns CDR1 KGHSH and CDR2 LQKENI. The CDR3 runs to 15 residues. This CDR3 reads CASSYTTVLNTEAFF.

V gene TRBV10-3 combines with J gene TRBJ2-3; TCRdb's assignment of TRBD2 cannot be checked, as there is no DNA. CDR3 length: 14 amino acids. Germline V gene lookup returns CDR1 ENHRY and CDR2 SYGVKD. CDR3 in amino acids: CAITGTSGLDTQYF.

The chain recombines TRBV4-3 with TRBJ2-7. The CDR3 spans 18 residues. CDR1 and CDR2 (germline): LGHNA, YSLEER. This chain's CDR3 is CASSQGSLGPRSSYEQYF.